These 22 T cell receptor beta chains came from one sample sequenced in a study of cytomegalovirus exposure and HLA in healthy donors. The primer mix had 60 Vbeta and 13 Jbeta primers. The data were produced by immunoSEQ multiplex PCR, yet TCRdb's version contains in-frame clones alone and is incomplete. The sample lists fewer than 200,000 clones, around 77% occurring once. The sample consisted of PBMCs. The origin of the receptors is a man aged 55-75 years in good health and CMV-seronegative.

The table lists this clone with a few counts. V is TRBV30 and J is TRBJ1-2; the match to TRBD1 covers 8 bases. Germline V CDR1 and CDR2: GTSNPN, SVGIG (reference sequence). The length of the CDR3 is 15 residues. The trim removed 0 bases at V and 7 bases at J, leaving 10 bases unmatched. The CDR3 nucleotides read TGTGCCTGGAGTGTATCCGTCAGGGGGCGAGGTGGCTACACCTTC. This translates into CAWSVSVRGRGGYTF.

J is TRBJ1-2 and V is TRBV2, with 10 bases identical to TRBD1. The V segment lost 6 bases and the J segment 7 bases; nucleotides outside the gene matches: 8. Looked up from germline, CDR1 is SNHLY and CDR2 is FYNNEI. The CDR3 has 14 amino acids. The CDR3 DNA follows: TGTGCCAGCAGCTCCGGGACAGGGGTAGGTGGCTACACCTTC. Encoded protein: CASSSGTGVGGYTF.

V gene TRBV9 combines with J gene TRBJ2-3; 13 bases match TRBD2. The V and J ends lost 1 base and 5 bases, in that order; junction bases with no gene match: 1. Germline V CDR1 and CDR2: SGDLS, YYNGEE. The CDR3 is 15 residues long. The CDR3 is CASSVRTSGRDTQYF. The CDR3 DNA is TGTGCCAGCAGCGTACGGACTAGCGGGAGAGATACGCAGTATTTT.

The chain combines TRBV18 with TRBJ1-3; TRBD1 aligns across 8 bases. The CDR3 consists of 16 residues. Germline-derived CDR1 and CDR2 are KGHSH and LQKENI. Trimming at V came to 2 bases and at J to 4 bases, leaving 7 bases not matched to a gene. The CDR3 loop is CASSPEAQGAGNTIYF. Here the CDR3 DNA reads TGTGCCAGCTCACCAGAGGCCCAGGGGGCAGGAAACACCATATATTTT.

The CDR3 sequence is CASSSKLGHYEQYF. CDR3 in DNA: TGTGCCAGCAGCTCCAAACTAGGGCACTACGAGCAGTACTTC. The chain carries TRBV5-4 and TRBJ2-7, with D possibly matching TRBD2 (5 bases). Looked up from germline, CDR1 is SGHNT and CDR2 is YYREEE (reference sequence). The CDR3 covers 14 residues. Trimming stripped 3 bases from V and 3 bases from J, with 13 bases between.

The chain links TRBV7-9 to TRBJ2-1; 9 bases are a match to TRBD1. The germline CDR1 and CDR2 sequences are SEHNR and FQNEAQ (reference sequence). The CDR3 totals 14 residues. The J segment lost 5 bases and the V segment lost 4 bases, leaving 3 bases of the junction unmatched. The DNA for the CDR3 is TGTGCCAGCAGCTCGGGACAGGGAGACAATGAGCAGTTCTTC. Protein: CASSSGQGDNEQFF.

This clone was observed a handful of times. The CDR3: CASSRDRAKSYGYTF. For the CDR3, the DNA is TGTGCCAGCAGCCGGGACAGGGCGAAAAGCTATGGCTACACCTTC. The V gene is TRBV7-9, the J gene TRBJ1-2; 9 bases are shared with TRBD1. J lost 4 bases, V lost 5 bases, and 8 bases had no gene match. The CDR3 contains 15 residues. Germline assignment: CDR1 SEHNR and CDR2 FQNEAQ (reference sequence). Combining the CDR3 with reference TRBV7-9 and TRBJ1-2 gives the whole variable domain DTGVSQNPRHKITKRGQNVTFRCDPISEHNRLYWYRQTLGQGPEFLTYFQNEAQLEKSRLLSDRFSAERPKGSFSTLEIQRTEQGDSAMYLCASSRDRAKSYGYTFGSGTRLTVV.

The chain recombines TRBV7-9 with TRBJ1-1; 8 bases fit TRBD1. With V trimmed by 5 bases and J by 3 bases, 5 bases remained unmatched. The CDR3 is 14 amino acids. The germline V gene encodes CDR1 SEHNR and CDR2 FQNEAQ (reference sequence). In nucleotides, the CDR3 is TGTGCCAGCAGCGCCAGGGGGCGCGACACTGAAGCTTTCTTT. Residues: CASSARGRDTEAFF.

V gene TRBV4-1 combines with J gene TRBJ2-7; 16 bases agree with TRBD2. J lost 2 bases, V lost 4 bases, and 5 bases had no gene match. The germline V gene has CDR1 MGHRA and CDR2 YSYEKL. The CDR3 loop spans 17 amino acids. Here the CDR3 reads CASSPGLAGGPTYEQYF. As DNA, the CDR3 is TGCGCCAGCAGCCCGGGACTAGCGGGAGGGCCCACCTACGAGCAGTACTTC.

The rearrangement joins TRBV4-1 to TRBJ2-7; D not certain. Germline CDR1 reads MGHRA; CDR2 reads YSYEKL. The length of the CDR3 is 13 residues. Trimming took 6 bases from V and 2 from J, leaving 11 bases between them. CDR3: CASSPELPYEQYF. The DNA for the CDR3 is TGCGCCAGCAGTCCCGAGCTACCCTACGAGCAGTACTTC.

This sequence joins TRBV18 and TRBJ2-2, with 11 bases aligning to TRBD1. This CDR3 spans 17 amino acids. V lost 5 bases, J lost 7 bases, and 12 bases stayed unmatched. Germline V gene sequence: CDR1 KGHSH, CDR2 LQKENI. The CDR3: CASSRGQGVTTFGELFF. Here the CDR3 DNA reads TGTGCCAGCTCAAGGGGACAGGGGGTGACCACCTTCGGGGAGCTGTTTTTT.

This clone came up once. This chain links TRBV5-1 with TRBJ2-3, with D hard to call. V shed 4 bases and J shed 1 base, with 7 bases lying between them. The CDR3 contains 13 residues. CDR1 is SGHRS, CDR2 YFSETQ, per germline. Here the CDR3 DNA reads TGCGCCAGCAGCCACGGAGGCACAGATACGCAGTATTTT. Amino acids: CASSHGGTDTQYF.

V usage is TRBV25-1 and J usage is TRBJ2-5; a possible D gene is TRBD1 (6 bases). CDR1 is MGHDK and CDR2 is SYGVNS in the germline V gene. The CDR3 totals 11 residues. Trimming removed 9 bases from V and 7 bases from J, with 12 bases in between. Here the CDR3 reads CASTGSWTQYF. CDR3 coding DNA: TGTGCCAGTACAGGGTCATGGACCCAGTACTTC. Together with reference TRBV25-1 and TRBJ2-5, the CDR3 gives the full variable domain: EADIYQTPRYLVIGTGKKITLECSQTMGHDKMYWYQQDPGMELHLIHYSYGVNSTEKGDLSSESTVSRIRTEHFPLTLESARPSHTSQYLCASTGSWTQYFGPGTRLLVL.

The DNA of the CDR3 is TGCGCCAGCAGCCCCGGACAGGGGGCGGATGAGACCCAGTACTTC. This codes for CASSPGQGADETQYF. The chain has TRBV4-1 and TRBJ2-5, with 11 bases aligning to TRBD1. The CDR3 has 15 residues. The trim removed 4 bases at V and 5 bases at J, leaving 6 bases unmatched. CDR1 and CDR2 (germline): MGHRA, YSYEKL.

This chain links TRBV6-4 with TRBJ2-2; D is perhaps TRBD2 (5 bases). The CDR3 loop spans 14 amino acids. Germline V gene sequence: CDR1 MRHNA, CDR2 SNTAGT. Trimming pared 2 bases from V and 7 bases from J, leaving 11 bases between. The chain's CDR3 is CASSDEAGRGELFF. DNA for the CDR3: TGTGCCAGCAGTGACGAGGCGGGTCGCGGGGAGCTGTTTTTT.

J is TRBJ2-7 and V is TRBV2; D may be TRBD1 (5 bases). The CDR3 sequence is 17 residues long. V lost 0 bases and J 6 bases, leaving 21 bases between the germline ends. Germline V lookup: CDR1 SNHLY, CDR2 FYNNEI. CDR3 nucleotides: TGTGCCAGCAGTGAAGCGTTGGGCTTAATCGGACACGGCGAGCAGTACTTC. It encodes CASSEALGLIGHGEQYF.

This clone was counted once. The chain combines TRBV7-6 with TRBJ2-7; 10 bases map to TRBD1. The V gene's germline CDR1 is SGHVS and CDR2 FNYEAQ. This CDR3 spans 14 amino acids. V lost 4 bases to trimming and J lost 3 bases; unmatched junction nucleotides: 3. The CDR3 coding sequence is TGTGCCAGCAGCTCAGGACAGGGGGACTACGAGCAGTACTTC. Translating it yields CASSSGQGDYEQYF.

J is TRBJ2-5 and V is TRBV19; the match to TRBD2 covers 7 bases. The ends lost 2 bases at V and 3 bases at J; junction bases unmatched: 3. This CDR3 contains 14 residues. Germline V lookup: CDR1 LNHDA, CDR2 SQIVND (reference sequence). This chain's CDR3 is CASSITSEKETQYF. CDR3 DNA sequence: TGTGCCAGTAGTATAACTAGCGAAAAAGAGACCCAGTACTTC.

This chain joins TRBV6-1 and TRBJ1-2, with 8 bases identical to TRBD1. The V gene end was trimmed by 2 bases and the J gene end by 8 bases; junction bases not matched to a gene: 10. CDR1 is MNHNS, CDR2 SASEGT, per germline. This CDR3 has 15 residues. DNA for the CDR3: TGTGCCAGCAGTGAAATACAGGGGGTAGGAATAGGCTACACCTTC. Its protein product is CASSEIQGVGIGYTF.

The V and J genes are TRBV6-6 and TRBJ1-3; D uncertain. The V and J ends lost 2 bases and 4 bases respectively, with 12 bases between them. This CDR3 region has 15 residues. Germline CDR1 reads MNHNY; CDR2 reads SVGAGI (reference sequence). CDR3: CASSYEPGSGNTIYF. DNA for the CDR3: TGTGCCAGCAGTTACGAGCCGGGGTCGGGAAACACCATATATTTT.

This chain connects TRBV10-3 to TRBJ1-6; D is uncertain. Looked up from germline, CDR1 is ENHRY and CDR2 is SYGVKD. This CDR3 spans 16 amino acids. Trimming cost V 3 bases and J 5 bases, with 14 bases left between them. CDR3: CAISELDGRDNSPLHF. CDR3 DNA: TGTGCCATCAGTGAACTGGACGGGAGGGATAATTCACCCCTCCACTTT.

In the case of this clone: At one boundary the junction diverges from the germline segment, which might be a read error. The CDR3, as DNA: TGTGCCAGCAGGACTGCGGATTCACCCCTCAACTTT. It specifies CASRTADSPLNF. The chain uses TRBV27 and TRBJ1-6; D is uncertain. The CDR3 spans 12 residues. Germline values: CDR1 MNHEY, CDR2 SMNVEV (reference sequence).